The clone carrying this TCR beta chain was seen many times. Its antigen is as yet unknown. These data are taken from a study of T cell repertoires in cytomegalovirus infection. Study-wide context: The public TCR beta signatures pointed to both CMV infection and matching HLA type. Study conclusions and caveats: Using cumulative public TCR beta family frequency, the authors identified those who carried CMV together with the relevant HLA. HLA-C-restricted TCR beta clonotypes specific for CMV led the ex vivo response.

TCRdb re-called the reads with MiXCR, one entry per CDR3 protein. The data show approximately 240,000 distinct CDR3 sequences, with around an eighth seen just once and 1.5% to 2% held by the top ten. With V trimmed by 5 bases and J by 0 bases, 10 bases remained unmatched. The germline V gene encodes CDR1 LNHDA and CDR2 SQIVND (reference sequence). The CDR3 has 18 amino acids. The receptor's source is a human donor in good health (CMV status not recorded). Some clones in this sample may be carry-over from other donors' samples. Sequences were obtained from PBMCs. The chain recombines TRBV19 with TRBJ2-2, with 9 bases matching TRBD2. The CDR3 loop is CASSQGVSGGPNTGELFF. DNA for the CDR3: TGTGCCAGTAGTCAGGGGGTTAGCGGGGGTCCGAACACCGGGGAGCTGTTTTTT.